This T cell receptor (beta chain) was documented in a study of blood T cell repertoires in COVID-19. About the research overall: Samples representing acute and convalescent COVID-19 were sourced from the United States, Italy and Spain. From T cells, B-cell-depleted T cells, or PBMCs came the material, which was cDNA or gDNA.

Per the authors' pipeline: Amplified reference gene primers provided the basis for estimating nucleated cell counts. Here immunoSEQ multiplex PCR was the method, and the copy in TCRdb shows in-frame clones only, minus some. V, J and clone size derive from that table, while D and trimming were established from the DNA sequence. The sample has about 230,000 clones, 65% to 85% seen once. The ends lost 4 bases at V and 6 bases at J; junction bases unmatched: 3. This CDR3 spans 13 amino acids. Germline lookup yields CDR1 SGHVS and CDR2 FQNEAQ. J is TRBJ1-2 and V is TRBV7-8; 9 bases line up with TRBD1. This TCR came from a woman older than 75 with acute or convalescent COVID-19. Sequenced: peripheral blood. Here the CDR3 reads CASSSGTGHGYTF. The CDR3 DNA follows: TGTGCCAGCAGCTCCGGGACAGGGCATGGCTACACCTTC.